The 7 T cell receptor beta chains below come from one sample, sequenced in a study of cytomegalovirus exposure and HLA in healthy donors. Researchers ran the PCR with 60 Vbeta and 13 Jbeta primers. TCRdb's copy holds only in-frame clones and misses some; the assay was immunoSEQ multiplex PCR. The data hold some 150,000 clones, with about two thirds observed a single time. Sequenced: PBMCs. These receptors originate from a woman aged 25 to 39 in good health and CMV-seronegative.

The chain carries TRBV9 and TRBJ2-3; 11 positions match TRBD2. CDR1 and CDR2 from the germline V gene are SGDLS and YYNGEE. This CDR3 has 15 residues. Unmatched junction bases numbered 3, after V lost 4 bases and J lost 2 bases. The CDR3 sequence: CASSLAGGLTDTQYF. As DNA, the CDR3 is TGTGCCAGCAGCCTAGCGGGGGGCCTCACAGATACGCAGTATTTT.

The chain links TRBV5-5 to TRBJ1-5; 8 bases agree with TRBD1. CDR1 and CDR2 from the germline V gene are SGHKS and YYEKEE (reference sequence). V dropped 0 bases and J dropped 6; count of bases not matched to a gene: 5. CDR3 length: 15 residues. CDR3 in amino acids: CASSLAGTGGQPQHF. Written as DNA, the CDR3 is TGTGCCAGCAGCTTGGCCGGGACAGGCGGTCAGCCCCAGCATTTT.

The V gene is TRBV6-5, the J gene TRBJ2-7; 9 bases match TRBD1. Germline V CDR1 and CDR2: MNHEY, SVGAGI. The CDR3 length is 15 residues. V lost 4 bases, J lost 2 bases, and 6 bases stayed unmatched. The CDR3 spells CASSSRTGAPYEQYF. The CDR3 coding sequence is TGTGCCAGCAGTTCCCGGACAGGGGCCCCCTACGAGCAGTACTTC.

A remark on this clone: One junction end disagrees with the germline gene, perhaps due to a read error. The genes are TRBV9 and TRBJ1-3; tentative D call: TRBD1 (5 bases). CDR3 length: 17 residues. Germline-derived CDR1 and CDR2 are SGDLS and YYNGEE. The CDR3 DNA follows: TGCGCCAGCAGCGTAGGTACAGGCCGAATCTCTGGAAACACCATATATTTT. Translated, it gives CASSVGTGRISGNTIYF.

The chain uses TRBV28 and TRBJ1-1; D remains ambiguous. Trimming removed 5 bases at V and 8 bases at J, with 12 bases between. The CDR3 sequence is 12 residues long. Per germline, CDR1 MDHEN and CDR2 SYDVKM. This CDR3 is CASSPPSSEAFF. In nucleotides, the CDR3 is TGTGCCAGCAGTCCACCTAGCTCAGAAGCTTTCTTT.

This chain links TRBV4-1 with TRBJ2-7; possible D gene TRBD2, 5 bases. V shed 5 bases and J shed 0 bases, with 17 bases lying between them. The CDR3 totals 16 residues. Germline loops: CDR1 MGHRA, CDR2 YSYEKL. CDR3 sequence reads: CASSYLPSGISYEQYF. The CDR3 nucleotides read TGCGCCAGCAGCTACCTCCCTTCGGGGATCTCCTACGAGCAGTACTTC.

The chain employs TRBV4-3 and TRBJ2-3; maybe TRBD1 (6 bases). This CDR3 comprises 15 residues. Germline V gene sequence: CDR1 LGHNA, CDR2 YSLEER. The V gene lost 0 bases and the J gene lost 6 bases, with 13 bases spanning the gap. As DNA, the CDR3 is TGCGCCAGCAGCCAAGAGTACAGGGTGAGCGATACGCAGTATTTT. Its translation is CASSQEYRVSDTQYF.